Each of the 32 T cell receptor beta chains below was sequenced from the same sample in a study of shared clonotypes between healthy human individuals. Some clones are missing from TCRdb's copy, which holds only in-frame ones; the method was immunoSEQ multiplex PCR. The sample lists 450,000 to 550,000 clones, approximately 79% occurring once. Sequenced sample: PBMCs. Every receptor here comes from a woman aged 40 to 50 in good health. Some clones in this sample may be carry-over from other donors' samples.

The chain combines TRBV20-1 with TRBJ2-1, with D uncertain. Germline loops: CDR1 DFQATT, CDR2 SNEGSKA (reference sequence). V was shortened by 3 bases and J by 7 bases, with 7 bases between the two germline ends. The CDR3 spans 11 residues. This chain's CDR3 is CSASSGNEQFF. The CDR3 DNA is TGCAGTGCTAGCAGTGGGAATGAGCAGTTCTTC.

This clone was detected a few times. The J gene is TRBJ1-1, the V gene TRBV30; D is ambiguous. The CDR3 sequence is 13 residues long. CDR1 is GTSNPN, CDR2 SVGIG, per germline (reference sequence). Trimming took 2 bases from V and 6 from J, leaving 13 bases between them. CDR3 residues: CAWSSGLLAEAFF. The CDR3 region has the DNA TGTGCCTGGAGTTCCGGTCTTTTGGCTGAAGCTTTCTTT.

The CDR3: CASSLWQGANEKLFF. The CDR3 DNA is TGTGCCAGCAGCTTATGGCAGGGGGCGAACGAAAAACTGTTTTTT. The chain uses TRBV7-9 and TRBJ1-4, with TRBD1 identical over 8 bases. Germline-derived CDR1 and CDR2 are SEHNR and FQNEAQ (reference sequence). V was pared by 2 bases and J by 8 bases, with 7 bases of the junction left unmatched. The CDR3 has 15 residues. The whole variable domain, remainder taken from reference TRBV7-9 and TRBJ1-4, is DTGVSQNPRHKITKRGQNVTFRCDPISEHNRLYWYRQTLGQGPEFLTYFQNEAQLEKSRLLSDRFSAERPKGSFSTLEIQRTEQGDSAMYLCASSLWQGANEKLFFGSGTQLSVL.

For this clone: A far larger clone is just one base off, so this is likely a read error. The same CDR3 is also encoded by other DNA sequences in this sample. This chain joins TRBV6-1 and TRBJ2-7, with 7 nucleotides matching TRBD2. J was trimmed by 0 bases and V by 8 bases; bases with no gene match: 7. This CDR3 spans 14 amino acids. Germline CDR1 MNHNS, CDR2 SASEGT. CDR3 bases: TGTGCCAGCTTGGGACTATCCGACTCCTACGAGCAGTACTTC. Its translation is CASLGLSDSYEQYF.

This clone was recorded once. The chain is built from TRBV5-4 and TRBJ2-1, with D uncertain. The CDR3 contains 16 residues. The germline V gene has CDR1 SGHNT and CDR2 YYREEE (reference sequence). Between the trimmed V and J ends, which lost 4 bases and 2 bases, there was a span of 16 bases. The CDR3 reads CASSPLSGETYNEQFF. The DNA for the CDR3 is TGTGCCAGCAGCCCCTTGAGTGGAGAGACCTACAATGAGCAGTTCTTC.

V and J are TRBV7-2 and TRBJ2-7; tentatively, D is TRBD2 (6 bases). Germline V gene data show CDR1 as SGHTA and CDR2 as FQGNSA. This CDR3 region has 15 residues. V was clipped by 5 bases and J by 3 bases, with 17 bases between them. The CDR3 region is CASSAGTPPIYEQYF. The CDR3 DNA reads TGTGCCAGCAGCGCGGGGACCCCGCCTATCTACGAGCAGTACTTC. Supplemented by reference TRBV7-2 and TRBJ2-7, the full variable domain reads GAGVSQSPSNKVTEKGKDVELRCDPISGHTALYWYRQSLGQGLEFLIYFQGNSAPDKSGLPSDRFSAERTGGSVSTLTIQRTQQEDSAVYLCASSAGTPPIYEQYFGPGTRLTVT.

Only a few counts were recorded for this clone. The J gene is TRBJ2-3, the V gene TRBV29-1, with 8 bases that match TRBD1. The CDR3 loop spans 13 amino acids. CDR1 and CDR2 from the germline V gene are SQVTM and ANQGSEA. Trimming at V came to 4 bases and at J to 1 base, leaving 1 base not matched to a gene. CDR3 amino acids: CSVGTGRTDTQYF. Written as DNA, the CDR3 is TGCAGCGTTGGGACAGGGCGCACAGATACGCAGTATTTT.

The chain combines TRBV28 with TRBJ2-1; D ambiguous. The germline V gene encodes CDR1 MDHEN and CDR2 SYDVKM. V was pared by 5 bases and J by 9 bases, with 11 bases between. CDR3 length: 12 amino acids. CDR3 coding DNA: TGTGCCAGCAGTAACGAGGTGGGTGAGCAGTTCTTC. Protein sequence: CASSNEVGEQFF.

This chain links TRBV19 with TRBJ2-7; TRBD2 aligns across 9 bases. Germline V gene data show CDR1 as LNHDA and CDR2 as SQIVND (reference sequence). The CDR3 is 16 amino acids. Trimming took 2 bases from V and 4 from J; bases not matched to a gene: 9. The CDR3 DNA reads as TGTGCCAGTAGTATAAGTCTAGCGGGAACGGGATACGAGCAGTACTTC. Translation: CASSISLAGTGYEQYF.

In its sample, this clone was seen a few times. J is TRBJ2-2 and V is TRBV5-1; 10 bases match TRBD2. CDR1 is SGHRS, CDR2 YFSETQ, per germline. The CDR3 is made up of 16 amino acids. V trimming: 4 bases; J trimming: 1 base; junction bases outside the gene matches: 4. The CDR3 here is CASSRLAGRNTGELFF. CDR3 DNA: TGCGCCAGCAGCCGACTAGCGGGCCGGAACACCGGGGAGCTGTTTTTT.

The J gene is TRBJ2-7, the V gene TRBV19, with 8 positions matching TRBD1. Germline V gene data show CDR1 as LNHDA and CDR2 as SQIVND (reference sequence). The CDR3 spans 16 residues. J was trimmed by 6 bases and V by 4 bases; bases with no gene match: 14. The CDR3, as DNA: TGTGCCAGTAGTACCCGGACAGGGATGCAAGTGTCCGAGCAGTACTTC. The encoded protein is CASSTRTGMQVSEQYF.

The chain joins TRBV23-1 to TRBJ2-5; D possibly uses TRBD1 or TRBD2 (5 bases each). TRBV23-1 counts as an open reading frame of uncertain function. Trimming removed 5 bases at V and 5 bases at J, with 12 bases between. CDR3 length: 13 residues. CDR3 in DNA: TGCGCCAGCAGTGGTACGGGGCTTGAGACCCAGTACTTC. This encodes CASSGTGLETQYF.

The chain joins TRBV6-1 to TRBJ1-2; D gene ambiguous. Trimming removed 2 bases from V and 3 bases from J, with 4 bases in between. The CDR3 sequence is 12 residues long. CDR1 is MNHNS, CDR2 SASEGT, per germline. The CDR3 DNA follows: TGTGCCAGCAGTGAACTATACTATGGCTACACCTTC. It specifies CASSELYYGYTF.

About this clone itself: Compared with germline, one end of the junction differs, possibly owing to a read error. The chain uses TRBV14 and TRBJ2-1, with D possibly matching TRBD2 (5 bases). The CDR3 has 13 amino acids. Germline V CDR1 and CDR2: SGHDN, FVKESK. Here the CDR3 reads CASSQSGQGGRIF. CDR3 DNA: TGTGCCAGCAGCCAATCTGGCCAAGGTGGGAGAATCTTC.

This chain connects TRBV30 to TRBJ2-5; TRBD1 or TRBD2 may be the D gene (7 bases each). The V end was cut by 0 bases, the J end by 9 bases, with 26 bases between. Germline CDR1 GTSNPN, CDR2 SVGIG (reference sequence). This CDR3 is built from 17 residues. CDR3 amino acids: CAWSVRGSGILQGAQYF. DNA for the CDR3: TGTGCCTGGAGTGTAAGGGGAAGCGGGATCCTCCAGGGGGCCCAGTACTTC.

The chain uses TRBV29-1 and TRBJ2-1, with D uncertain. The germline V gene has CDR1 SQVTM and CDR2 ANQGSEA. Trimming took 5 bases from V and 0 from J, leaving 11 bases between them. This CDR3 has 14 residues. For the CDR3, the DNA is TGCAGCGTTCCCTTCGGACCCTCCTACAATGAGCAGTTCTTC. Protein: CSVPFGPSYNEQFF.

This clone showed up many times. The CDR3 spells CASSLLAGHYEQYF. As DNA, the CDR3 is TGTGCCAGCAGTTTATTAGCGGGGCACTACGAGCAGTACTTC. The genes are TRBV28 and TRBJ2-7, with 8 positions matching TRBD2. With 1 base clipped from V and 3 bases from J, the junction kept 2 bases outside the gene matches. This CDR3 region has 14 residues. Germline V gives CDR1 MDHEN, CDR2 SYDVKM.

This clone was counted a few times. In nucleotides, the CDR3 is TGTGCCAGCAGCCGGGACAGAACTAACTATGGCTACACCTTC. Residues: CASSRDRTNYGYTF. The rearrangement uses TRBV5-5 and TRBJ1-2, with 7 bases aligning to TRBD1. V dropped 4 bases and J dropped 0; count of bases not matched to a gene: 3. Germline V lookup: CDR1 SGHKS, CDR2 YYEKEE (reference sequence). This CDR3 contains 14 residues.

The rearrangement joins TRBV6-5 to TRBJ2-5, with TRBD1 as a possible D gene (6 bases). This CDR3 comprises 13 residues. Germline lookup yields CDR1 MNHEY and CDR2 SVGAGI. Deletions cut 4 bases from V and 2 bases from J, with 8 bases between. As DNA, the CDR3 is TGTGCCAGCAGTTTCGACAGGCAAGAGACCCAGTACTTC. Translated, it gives CASSFDRQETQYF.

The rearrangement uses TRBV7-2 and TRBJ1-5; D possibly corresponds to TRBD1 (6 bases). The CDR3 loop spans 14 amino acids. V was pared by 5 bases and J by 3 bases, with 11 bases between. CDR1 SGHTA and CDR2 FQGNSA come from the germline V gene. In DNA, the CDR3 is TGTGCCAGCAGCCCACAGGGAAACAATCAGCCCCAGCATTTT. Amino acids: CASSPQGNNQPQHF.

The chain has TRBV5-8 and TRBJ1-4, with D possibly being TRBD1 (6 bases). The V end was cut by 2 bases, the J end by 3 bases, with 11 bases between. This CDR3 region has 15 residues. Germline values: CDR1 SGHTS, CDR2 YDEGEE. This CDR3 is CASSLQGLPNEKLFF. The CDR3 nucleotides read TGTGCCAGCAGCTTACAGGGACTTCCTAATGAAAAACTGTTTTTT.

The chain couples TRBV25-1 to TRBJ2-5, with 10 nucleotides matching TRBD1. The CDR3 runs to 15 residues. The germline CDR1 and CDR2 sequences are MGHDK and SYGVNS. Trimming took 5 bases from V and 4 from J; bases not matched to a gene: 7. Here the CDR3 reads CASSIPTGGAETQYF. Here the CDR3 DNA reads TGTGCCAGCAGTATCCCGACAGGGGGCGCAGAGACCCAGTACTTC.

This clone was seen a single time. The chain combines TRBV18 with TRBJ2-3, with D unclear. The V gene lost 2 bases and the J gene lost 2 bases, with 8 bases spanning the gap. Germline V lookup: CDR1 KGHSH, CDR2 LQKENI. This CDR3 contains 14 residues. CDR3 residues: CASSPSQITDTQYF. The CDR3 DNA is TGTGCCAGCTCACCAAGCCAGATCACAGATACGCAGTATTTT. Supplemented by reference TRBV18 and TRBJ2-3, the full variable domain reads NAGVMQNPRHLVRRRGQEARLRCSPMKGHSHVYWYRQLPEEGLKFMVYLQKENIIDESGMPKERFSAEFPKEGPSILRIQQVVRGDSAAYFCASSPSQITDTQYFGPGTRLTVL.

This chain joins TRBV28 and TRBJ2-7, with 9 bases lining up with TRBD1. V lost 6 bases to trimming and J lost 2 bases; unmatched junction nucleotides: 8. Germline loops: CDR1 MDHEN, CDR2 SYDVKM. The CDR3 length is 15 residues. CDR3: CASSSAGTGTYEQYF. CDR3 DNA: TGTGCCAGCAGCAGCGCCGGGACAGGGACCTACGAGCAGTACTTC.

This clone was detected ten times or more. J is TRBJ2-7 and V is TRBV29-1, with TRBD1 matching 9 bases. Unmatched junction bases numbered 10, after V lost 4 bases and J lost 3 bases. Germline CDR1 reads SQVTM; CDR2 reads ANQGSEA. This CDR3 is 15 amino acids long. The CDR3 region has the DNA TGCAGCGTTGTATACGGGGGGACAGGGATCTACGAGCAGTACTTC. It is translated as CSVVYGGTGIYEQYF.

On this clone itself: A much larger clone lies one base from this, so it may be a read error. V and J are TRBV5-4 and TRBJ2-5, with 7 bases fitting TRBD2. CDR3 length equals 16 residues. Trimming took 3 bases from V and 4 from J; bases not matched to a gene: 12. The germline gives CDR1 SGHNT, CDR2 YYREEE (reference sequence). This CDR3 reads CASSSPLARGPETQYF. The CDR3 DNA reads as TGTGCCAGCAGCTCCCCACTAGCGAGAGGCCCAGAGACCCAGTACTTC.

V usage is TRBV5-4 and J usage is TRBJ2-1; TRBD1 aligns across 9 bases. CDR1 and CDR2 (germline): SGHNT, YYREEE (reference sequence). The CDR3 sequence is 15 residues long. The ends lost 4 bases at V and 0 bases at J; junction bases unmatched: 2. CDR3 coding DNA: TGTGCCAGCAGCACGGACAGGGGCTCCTACAATGAGCAGTTCTTC. It yields the protein CASSTDRGSYNEQFF. The entire variable domain, with the rest obtained from reference TRBV5-4 and TRBJ2-1, is as follows: ETGVTQSPTHLIKTRGQQVTLRCSSQSGHNTVSWYQQALGQGPQFIFQYYREEENGRGNFPPRFSGLQFPNYSSELNVNALELDDSALYLCASSTDRGSYNEQFFGPGTRLTVL.

The rearrangement links TRBV11-2 to TRBJ2-1; 7 bases are a match to TRBD2. Per the germline V gene, CDR1 is SGHAT and CDR2 is FQNNGV. With V trimmed by 5 bases and J by 0 bases, 4 bases remained unmatched. The CDR3 length is 15 residues. The CDR3 sequence: CASSPSGTSYNEQFF. Here the CDR3 DNA reads TGTGCCAGCAGCCCGAGCGGGACCTCCTACAATGAGCAGTTCTTC.

V and J are TRBV5-1 and TRBJ2-2; 13 nucleotides align to TRBD2. With V trimmed by 4 bases and J by 4 bases, 4 bases remained unmatched. Germline values: CDR1 SGHRS, CDR2 YFSETQ. The length of the CDR3 is 16 residues. The CDR3 DNA reads as TGCGCCAGCAGCCCTCGGACTAGCGGGGGCACCGGGGAGCTGTTTTTT. Translating gives CASSPRTSGGTGELFF.

V and J are TRBV4-1 and TRBJ2-4; D not certain. Germline V gene lookup returns CDR1 MGHRA and CDR2 YSYEKL. The CDR3 runs 17 residues. Trimming stripped 1 base from V and 1 base from J, with 14 bases between. In DNA, the CDR3 is TGCGCCAGCAGCCAAGCAGGTTCCCGACTTGCCAAAAACATTCAGTACTTC. This translates into CASSQAGSRLAKNIQYF.

The chain uses TRBV30 and TRBJ2-7, with a possible D match to TRBD2 (6 bases). Trimming took 1 base from V and 3 from J, leaving 16 bases between them. The CDR3 has 15 residues. The germline gives CDR1 GTSNPN, CDR2 SVGIG (reference sequence). CDR3 bases: TGTGCCTGGAGTGGGGGGGTAACCGGACTCTACGAGCAGTACTTC. Protein: CAWSGGVTGLYEQYF.

The V call is TRBV19, the J call TRBJ2-2; 9 nucleotides agree with TRBD1. CDR1 LNHDA and CDR2 SQIVND come from the germline V gene (reference sequence). This CDR3 region has 15 residues. The trim removed 4 bases at V and 4 bases at J, leaving 4 bases unmatched. CDR3 nucleotide sequence: TGTGCCAGTAGTACCGGGACAGGGTTCACCGGGGAGCTGTTTTTT. Its translation: CASSTGTGFTGELFF.